This TCR beta chain was identified during a study of shared clonotypes between healthy human individuals. The data were produced by immunoSEQ multiplex PCR, yet TCRdb's version contains in-frame clones alone and is incomplete. The sample yields about 710,000 clones, approximately 73% seen once. Germline-derived CDR1 and CDR2 are MNHEY and SMNVEV (reference sequence). The CDR3 contains 18 residues. V dropped 2 bases and J dropped 5; count of bases not matched to a gene: 15. This clonotype was obtained from a woman aged 25 to 39 in good health. The sample was memory CD4+ T cells sorted from blood. The subset was: CD45RA-negative fraction. V gene TRBV27 combines with J gene TRBJ1-5; 7 bases match TRBD1. CDR3 in amino acids: CASSLRPGQPGAYQPQHF. The DNA of the CDR3 is TGTGCCAGCAGTTTAAGGCCGGGACAGCCAGGGGCTTATCAGCCCCAGCATTTT.